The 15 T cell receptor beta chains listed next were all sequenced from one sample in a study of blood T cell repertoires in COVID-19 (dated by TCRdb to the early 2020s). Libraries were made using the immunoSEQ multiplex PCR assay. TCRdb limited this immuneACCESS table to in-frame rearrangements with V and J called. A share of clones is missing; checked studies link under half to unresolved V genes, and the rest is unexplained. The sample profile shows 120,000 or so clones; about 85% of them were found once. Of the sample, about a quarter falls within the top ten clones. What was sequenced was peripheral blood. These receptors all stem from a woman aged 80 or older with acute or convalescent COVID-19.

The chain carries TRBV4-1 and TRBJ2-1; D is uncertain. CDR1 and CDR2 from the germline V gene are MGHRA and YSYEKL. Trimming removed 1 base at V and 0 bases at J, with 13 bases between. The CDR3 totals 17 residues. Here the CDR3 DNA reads TGCGCCAGCAGCCAAGCCGCAGGCCGAAGCTCCTACAATGAGCAGTTCTTC. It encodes CASSQAAGRSSYNEQFF.

The CDR3 sequence: CSVEGGTGGTTEAFF. The CDR3 DNA reads as TGCAGCGTTGAGGGAGGGACAGGGGGTACCACTGAAGCTTTCTTT. V is TRBV29-1 and J is TRBJ1-1; TRBD1 agrees at 11 bases. Trimming at V came to 3 bases and at J to 4 bases, leaving 7 bases not matched to a gene. The CDR3 extends over 15 amino acids. CDR1 and CDR2 (germline): SQVTM, ANQGSEA.

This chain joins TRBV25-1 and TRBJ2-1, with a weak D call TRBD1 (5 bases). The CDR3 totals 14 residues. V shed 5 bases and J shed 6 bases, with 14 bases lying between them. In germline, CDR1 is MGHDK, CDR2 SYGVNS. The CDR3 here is CASSLSGRVNEQFF. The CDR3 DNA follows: TGTGCCAGCAGTTTGTCGGGCAGGGTCAATGAGCAGTTCTTC.

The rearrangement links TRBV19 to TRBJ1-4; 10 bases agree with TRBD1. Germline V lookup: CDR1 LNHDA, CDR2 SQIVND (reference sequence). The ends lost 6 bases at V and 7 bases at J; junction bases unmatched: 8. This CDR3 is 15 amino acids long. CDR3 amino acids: CASRRTGTGAEKLFF. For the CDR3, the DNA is TGTGCCAGTAGAAGGACCGGGACAGGGGCTGAAAAACTGTTTTTT. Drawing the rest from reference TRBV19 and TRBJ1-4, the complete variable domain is DGGITQSPKYLFRKEGQNVTLSCEQNLNHDAMYWYRQDPGQGLRLIYYSQIVNDFQKGDIAEGYSVSREKKESFPLTVTSAQKNPTAFYLCASRRTGTGAEKLFFGSGTQLSVL.

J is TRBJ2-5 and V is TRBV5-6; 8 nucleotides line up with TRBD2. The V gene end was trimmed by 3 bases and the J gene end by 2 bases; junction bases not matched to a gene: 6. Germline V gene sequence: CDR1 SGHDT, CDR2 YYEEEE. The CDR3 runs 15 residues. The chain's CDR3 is CASSSRAGAQETQYF. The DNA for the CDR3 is TGTGCCAGCAGCTCCAGAGCGGGGGCTCAAGAGACCCAGTACTTC.

The CDR3 DNA sequence: TGTGCCAGCAAGATAGGTAGCGGGGGGAAAGAGACCCAGTACTTC. This translates into CASKIGSGGKETQYF. V is TRBV5-5 and J is TRBJ2-5, with 10 bases identical to TRBD2. The CDR3 has 15 residues. Germline V gene sequence: CDR1 SGHKS, CDR2 YYEKEE (reference sequence). V shed 6 bases, J shed 3 bases, and the junction held 8 bases outside the gene matches.

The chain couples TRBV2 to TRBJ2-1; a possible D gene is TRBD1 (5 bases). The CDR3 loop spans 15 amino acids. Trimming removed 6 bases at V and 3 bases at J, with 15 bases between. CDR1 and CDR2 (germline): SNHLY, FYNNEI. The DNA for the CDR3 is TGTGCCAGCAGGGCCTCTAGGCAGGGCTACAATGAGCAGTTCTTC. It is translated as CASRASRQGYNEQFF.

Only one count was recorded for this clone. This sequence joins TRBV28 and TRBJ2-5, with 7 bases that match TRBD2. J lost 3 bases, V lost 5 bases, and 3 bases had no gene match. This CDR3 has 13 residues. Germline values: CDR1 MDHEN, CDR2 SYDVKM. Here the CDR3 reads CASSGLGKETQYF. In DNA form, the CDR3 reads TGTGCCAGCAGTGGACTAGGTAAAGAGACCCAGTACTTC.

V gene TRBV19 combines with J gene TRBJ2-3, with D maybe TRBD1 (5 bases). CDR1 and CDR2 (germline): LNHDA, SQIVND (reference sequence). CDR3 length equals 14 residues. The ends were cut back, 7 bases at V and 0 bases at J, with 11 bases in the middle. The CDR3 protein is CASTSRASTDTQYF. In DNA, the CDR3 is TGTGCCAGTACGTCCAGGGCCAGCACAGATACGCAGTATTTT.

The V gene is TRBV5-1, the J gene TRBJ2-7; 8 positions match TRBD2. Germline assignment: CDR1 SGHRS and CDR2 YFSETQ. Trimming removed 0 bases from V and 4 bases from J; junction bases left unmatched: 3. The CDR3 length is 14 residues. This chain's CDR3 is CASSLVQRGYEQYF. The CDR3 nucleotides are TGCGCCAGCAGCTTGGTCCAGCGGGGGTACGAGCAGTACTTC.

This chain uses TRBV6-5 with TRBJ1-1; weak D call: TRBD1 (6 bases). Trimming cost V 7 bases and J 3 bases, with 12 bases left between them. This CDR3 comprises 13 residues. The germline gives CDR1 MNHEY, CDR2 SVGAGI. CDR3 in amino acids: CASNIGQYTEAFF. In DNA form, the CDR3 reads TGTGCCAGCAATATAGGACAGTACACTGAAGCTTTCTTT.

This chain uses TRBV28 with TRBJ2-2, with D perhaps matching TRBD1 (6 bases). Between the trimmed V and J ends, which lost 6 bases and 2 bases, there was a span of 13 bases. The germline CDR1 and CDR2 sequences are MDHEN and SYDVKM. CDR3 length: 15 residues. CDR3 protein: CASRSQGINTGELFF. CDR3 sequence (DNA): TGTGCCAGCAGGTCTCAGGGGATCAACACCGGGGAGCTGTTTTTT. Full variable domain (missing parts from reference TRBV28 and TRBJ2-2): DVKVTQSSRYLVKRTGEKVFLECVQDMDHENMFWYRQDPGLGLRLIYFSYDVKMKEKGDIPEGYSVSREKKERFSLILESASTNQTSMYLCASRSQGINTGELFFGEGSRLTVL.

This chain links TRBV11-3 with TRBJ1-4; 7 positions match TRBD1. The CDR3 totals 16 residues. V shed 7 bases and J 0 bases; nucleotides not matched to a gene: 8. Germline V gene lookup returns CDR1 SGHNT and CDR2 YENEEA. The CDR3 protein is CASNLDRIATNEKLFF. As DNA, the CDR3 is TGTGCCAGCAACTTGGACAGGATTGCAACTAATGAAAAACTGTTTTTT. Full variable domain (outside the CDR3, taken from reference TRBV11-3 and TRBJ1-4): EAGVVQSPRYKIIEKKQPVAFWCNPISGHNTLYWYLQNLGQGPELLIRYENEEAVDDSQLPKDRFSAERLKGVDSTLKIQPAELGDSAVYLCASNLDRIATNEKLFFGSGTQLSVL.

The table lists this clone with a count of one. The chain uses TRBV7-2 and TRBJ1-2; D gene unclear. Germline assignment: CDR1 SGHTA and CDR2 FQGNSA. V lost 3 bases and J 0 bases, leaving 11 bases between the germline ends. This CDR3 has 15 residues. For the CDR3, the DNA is TGTGCCAGCAGCTTCGGGGTCAGTTCTAACTATGGCTACACCTTC. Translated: CASSFGVSSNYGYTF.

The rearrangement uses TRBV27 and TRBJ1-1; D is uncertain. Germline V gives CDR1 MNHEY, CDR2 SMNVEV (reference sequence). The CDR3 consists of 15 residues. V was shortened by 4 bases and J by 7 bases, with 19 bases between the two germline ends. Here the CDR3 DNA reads TGTGCCAGCAGTTCAGTTTCCGGGAGAATCGGTGAAGCTTTCTTT. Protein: CASSSVSGRIGEAFF.